This TCR beta chain was retrieved from a study of blood T cell repertoires in COVID-19. Study background: The origin of the acute and convalescent COVID-19 samples was the United States, Italy and Spain.

The CDR3 runs 13 residues. Germline CDR1 and CDR2: MNHEY and SVGAGI. The V and J ends lost 7 bases and 5 bases, in that order; junction bases with no gene match: 6. Clones were read by immunoSEQ multiplex PCR, and TCRdb kept only the in-frame ones, dropping some. The data show about 310,000 clones, with 87% seen just once and 1% held by the top ten. The sequence was obtained from a man aged 50-60 years with active or convalescent COVID-19. Sequencing input: peripheral blood. This rearrangement joins TRBV6-5 to TRBJ1-1; 8 bases align to TRBD1. Here the CDR3 DNA reads TGTGCCAGCATGCGGACAGGGAAGACTGAAGCTTTCTTT. This translates into CASMRTGKTEAFF.